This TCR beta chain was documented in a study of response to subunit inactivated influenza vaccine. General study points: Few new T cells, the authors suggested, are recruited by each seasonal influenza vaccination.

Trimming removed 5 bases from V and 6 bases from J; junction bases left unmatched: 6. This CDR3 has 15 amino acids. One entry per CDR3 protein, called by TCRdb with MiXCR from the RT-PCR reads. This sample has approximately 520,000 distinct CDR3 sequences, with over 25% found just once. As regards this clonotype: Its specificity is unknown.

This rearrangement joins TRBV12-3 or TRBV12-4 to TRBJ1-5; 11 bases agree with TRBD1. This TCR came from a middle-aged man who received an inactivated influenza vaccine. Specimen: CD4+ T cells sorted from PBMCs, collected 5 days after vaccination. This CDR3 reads CASSRTGGYGQPQHF. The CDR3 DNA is TGTGCCAGCAGTCGGACAGGGGGCTACGGTCAGCCCCAGCATTTT.